Given below is one T cell receptor beta chain in context. Sequencing used immunoSEQ multiplex PCR; TCRdb keeps in-frame clones, though not all of them. The sample holds around 38,000 clones; 70% to 90% are singletons and the top ten take 9.5% to 13%. The CDR3 totals 16 residues. Germline V gene data show CDR1 as MDHEN and CDR2 as SYDVKM. Deletions cut 5 bases from V and 6 bases from J, with 20 bases between. The sample belongs to a study of OX40 agonist ivuxolimab in advanced cancers. Study-level information: Patient treatment consisted of intravenous ivuxolimab administration every 2 weeks at 0.01 to 10 mg/kg.

The chain employs TRBV28 and TRBJ1-5; no clear D. The specimen comprised CD4+ or CD8+ T cells sorted from blood, sampled in a trial of the OX40 agonist ivuxolimab. The receptor was isolated from an adult with an advanced solid tumor such as melanoma, head and neck, liver or kidney cancer. The CDR3 spells CASSPRTSAGGQPQHF. DNA of the CDR3: TGTGCCAGCAGTCCCCGGACGTCCGCAGGTGGTCAGCCCCAGCATTTT.